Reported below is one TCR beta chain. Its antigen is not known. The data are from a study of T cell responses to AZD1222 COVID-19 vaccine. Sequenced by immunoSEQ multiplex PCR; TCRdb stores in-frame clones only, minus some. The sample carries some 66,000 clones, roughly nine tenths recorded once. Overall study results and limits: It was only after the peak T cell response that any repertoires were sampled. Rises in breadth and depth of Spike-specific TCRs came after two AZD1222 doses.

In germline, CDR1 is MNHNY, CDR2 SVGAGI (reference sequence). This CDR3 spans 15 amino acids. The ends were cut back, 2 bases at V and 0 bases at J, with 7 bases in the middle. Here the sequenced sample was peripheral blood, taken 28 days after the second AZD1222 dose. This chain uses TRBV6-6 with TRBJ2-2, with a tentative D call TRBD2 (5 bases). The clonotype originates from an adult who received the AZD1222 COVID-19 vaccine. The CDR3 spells CASSYDGANTGELFF. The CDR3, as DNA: TGTGCCAGCAGTTACGACGGGGCGAACACCGGGGAGCTGTTTTTT.